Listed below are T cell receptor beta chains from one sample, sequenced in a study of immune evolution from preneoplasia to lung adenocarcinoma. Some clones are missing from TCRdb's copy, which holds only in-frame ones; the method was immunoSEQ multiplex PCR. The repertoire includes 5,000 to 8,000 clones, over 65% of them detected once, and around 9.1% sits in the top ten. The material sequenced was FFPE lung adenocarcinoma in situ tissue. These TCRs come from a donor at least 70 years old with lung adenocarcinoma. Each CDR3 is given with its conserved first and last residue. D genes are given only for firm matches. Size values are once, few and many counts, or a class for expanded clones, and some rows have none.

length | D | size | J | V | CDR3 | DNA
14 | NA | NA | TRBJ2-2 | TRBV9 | CASSKSWVTGELFF | TGTGCCAGCAGTAAAAGTTGGGTCACCGGGGAGCTGTTTTTT
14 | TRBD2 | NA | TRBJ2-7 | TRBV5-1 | CASSLAGGSYEQYF | TGCGCCAGCAGCTTGGCGGGGGGCTCCTACGAGCAGTACTTC
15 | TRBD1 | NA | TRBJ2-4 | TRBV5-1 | CASSLETGSWNIQYF | TGCGCCAGCAGCTTGGAGACAGGGAGCTGGAACATTCAGTACTTC
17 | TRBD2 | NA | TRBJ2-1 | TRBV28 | CASSDGTSGRAGNEQFF | TGTGCCAGCAGTGACGGGACTAGCGGGAGAGCAGGGAATGAGCAGTTCTTC
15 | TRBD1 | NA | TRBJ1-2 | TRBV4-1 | CASSPDRGFNYGYTF | TGCGCCAGCAGCCCGGACAGGGGGTTTAACTATGGCTACACCTTC
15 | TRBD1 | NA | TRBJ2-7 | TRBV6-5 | CASRQGGRGYNEQYF | TGTGCCAGCAGGCAAGGAGGCAGGGGGTACAACGAGCAGTACTTC
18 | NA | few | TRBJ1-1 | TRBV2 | CASSEALSPATGNTEAFF | TGTGCCAGCAGTGAAGCACTATCCCCCGCTACAGGGAACACTGAAGCTTTCTTT
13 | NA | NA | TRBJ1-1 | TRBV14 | CASSLTMDTEAFF | TGTGCCAGCAGCCTCACTATGGACACTGAAGCTTTCTTT
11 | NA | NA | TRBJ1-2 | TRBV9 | CASSVDWGDRF | TGTGCCAGCAGCGTAGATTGGGGGGACCGTTTC
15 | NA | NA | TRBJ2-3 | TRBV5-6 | CASSRGAKTTDTQYF | TGTGCCAGCAGCCGCGGTGCTAAAACGACAGATACGCAGTATTTT
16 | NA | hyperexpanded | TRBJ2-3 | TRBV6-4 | CASSDSGGSGTDTQYF | TGTGCCAGCAGTGACTCAGGGGGGAGCGGCACAGATACGCAGTATTTT
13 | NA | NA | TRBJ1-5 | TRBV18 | CASTGTQQGPQHF | TGTGCCAGCACCGGGACCCAGCAGGGACCCCAGCATTTT
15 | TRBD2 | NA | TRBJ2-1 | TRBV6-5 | CASSYSAGGLDEQFF | TGTGCCAGCAGTTACAGCGCGGGAGGGCTGGATGAGCAGTTCTTC
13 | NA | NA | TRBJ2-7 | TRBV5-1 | CASSLQGSSEQYF | TGCGCCAGCAGCTTACAGGGTTCTAGCGAGCAGTACTTC
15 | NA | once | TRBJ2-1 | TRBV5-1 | CASREGLSSYNEQFF | TGCGCCAGCCGCGAGGGCCTCAGCTCCTACAATGAGCAGTTCTTC
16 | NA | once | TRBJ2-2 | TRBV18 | CASLSTTGRHTGELFF | TGTGCCAGTTTGTCGACCACTGGTCGTCACACCGGGGAGCTGTTTTTT
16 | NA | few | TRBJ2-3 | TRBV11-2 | CASSLGGLISADTQYF | TGTGCCAGCAGCTTAGGAGGCCTAATCTCCGCAGATACGCAGTATTTT
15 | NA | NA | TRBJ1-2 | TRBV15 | CATSIAGLTNYGYTF | TGTGCCACCAGCATAGCAGGGCTGACAAACTATGGCTACACCTTC
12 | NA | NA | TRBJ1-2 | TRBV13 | CASSSGNYGYTF | TGTGCCAGCAGCTCGGGAAACTATGGCTACACCTTC
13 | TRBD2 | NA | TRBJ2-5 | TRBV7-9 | CASAGVTRETQYF | TGTGCCAGCGCGGGGGTTACTCGAGAGACCCAGTACTTC
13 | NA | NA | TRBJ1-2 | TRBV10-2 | CASSDGTVFGYTF | TGCGCCAGCAGTGACGGGACCGTTTTTGGCTACACCTTC
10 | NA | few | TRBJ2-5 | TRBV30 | CACIDKTQYF | TGTGCCTGCATTGACAAGACCCAGTACTTC
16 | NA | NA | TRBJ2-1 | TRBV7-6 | CASSLGAPGGYNEQFF | TGTGCCAGCAGCTTGGGGGCCCCCGGGGGGTACAATGAGCAGTTCTTC
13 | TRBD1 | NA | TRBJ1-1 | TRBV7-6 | CASSRTGVTEAFF | TGTGCCAGCAGCCGGACAGGAGTCACTGAAGCTTTCTTT
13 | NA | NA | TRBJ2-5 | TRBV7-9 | CASSLAPSETQYF | TGTGCCAGCAGCTTAGCCCCATCGGAGACCCAGTACTTC
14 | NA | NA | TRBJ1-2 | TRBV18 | CASSPGDGTLGYTF | TGTGCCAGCTCACCTGGGGACGGGACTCTGGGCTACACCTTC
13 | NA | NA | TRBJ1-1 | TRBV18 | CASSPVGDTEAFF | TGTGCCAGCTCACCGGTGGGGGACACTGAAGCTTTCTTT
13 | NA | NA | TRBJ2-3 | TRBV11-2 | CASSFPTTDTQYF | TGTGCCAGCAGCTTCCCGACTACGGATACGCAGTATTTT
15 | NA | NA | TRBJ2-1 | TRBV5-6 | CASSPAGTRKGEQFF | TGTGCCAGCAGTCCGGCGGGTACCCGGAAAGGGGAGCAGTTCTTC
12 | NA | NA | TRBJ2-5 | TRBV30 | CAWSPPPETQYF | TGTGCCTGGAGTCCCCCCCCAGAGACCCAGTACTTC
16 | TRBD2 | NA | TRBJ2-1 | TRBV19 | CASSIDLAGGYNEQFF | TGTGCCAGTAGTATAGACTTAGCGGGGGGTTACAATGAGCAGTTCTTC
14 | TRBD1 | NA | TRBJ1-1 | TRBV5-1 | CASSTTGGRTEAFF | TGCGCCAGCAGCACGACAGGGGGCCGCACTGAAGCTTTCTTT
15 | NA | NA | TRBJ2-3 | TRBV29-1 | CSVTIGPVTPDTQYF | TGCAGCGTAACTATCGGGCCAGTTACCCCAGATACGCAGTATTTT
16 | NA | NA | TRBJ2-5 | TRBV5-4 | CASSNRRAPTGETQYF | TGTGCCAGCAGCAACCGCAGGGCGCCAACTGGGGAGACCCAGTACTTC
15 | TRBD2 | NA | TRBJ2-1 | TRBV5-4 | CASSLVAGHNNEQFF | TGTGCCAGCAGCTTGGTAGCGGGACACAACAATGAGCAGTTCTTC
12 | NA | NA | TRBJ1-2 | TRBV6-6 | CASSSPNYGYTF | TGTGCCAGCAGTTCACCTAACTATGGCTACACCTTC
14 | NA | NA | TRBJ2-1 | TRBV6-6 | CASSFRGRYNEQFF | TGTGCCAGCAGTTTCCGGGGGAGATACAATGAGCAGTTCTTC
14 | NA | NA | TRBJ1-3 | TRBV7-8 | CASIKGSSGNTIYF | TGTGCCAGCATCAAAGGGAGTTCTGGAAACACCATATATTTT
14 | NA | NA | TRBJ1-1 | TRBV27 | CASSFLDGNTEAFF | TGTGCCAGCAGTTTCCTGGACGGGAACACTGAAGCTTTCTTT
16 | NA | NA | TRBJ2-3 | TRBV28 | CASSLYLGLITDTQYF | TGTGCCAGCAGTTTATATTTGGGGCTAATCACAGATACGCAGTATTTT
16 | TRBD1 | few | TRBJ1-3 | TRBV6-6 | CASSYPQGAEGNTIYF | TGTGCCAGCAGTTACCCCCAGGGGGCGGAGGGAAACACCATATATTTT
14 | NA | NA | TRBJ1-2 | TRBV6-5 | CASSRPDGSRGYTF | TGTGCCAGCAGTCGTCCGGACGGTTCTAGGGGCTACACCTTC
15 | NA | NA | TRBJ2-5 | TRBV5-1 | CASSLVGGGGETQYF | TGCGCCAGCAGCTTGGTAGGCGGGGGCGGGGAGACCCAGTACTTC
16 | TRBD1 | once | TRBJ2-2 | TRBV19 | CASSIYTGQGTGELFF | TGTGCCAGTAGTATATATACGGGACAGGGTACCGGGGAGCTGTTTTTT
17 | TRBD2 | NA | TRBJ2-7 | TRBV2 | CASRPRTSALSSYEQYF | TGTGCCAGCAGACCAAGGACTAGCGCCCTGAGCTCCTACGAGCAGTACTTC
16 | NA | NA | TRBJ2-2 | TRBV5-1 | CASSLARAVNTGELFF | TGCGCCAGCAGCTTGGCCAGGGCTGTGAACACCGGGGAGCTGTTTTTT
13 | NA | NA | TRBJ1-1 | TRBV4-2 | CASTQMVGTEAFF | TGTGCCAGCACCCAAATGGTAGGAACTGAAGCTTTCTTT
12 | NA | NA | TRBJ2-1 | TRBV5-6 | CASSNGADEQFF | TGTGCCAGCAGCAACGGGGCGGACGAGCAGTTCTTC
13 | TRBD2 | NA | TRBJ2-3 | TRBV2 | CATGTSGTDTQYF | TGTGCCACCGGGACTAGCGGCACAGATACGCAGTATTTT
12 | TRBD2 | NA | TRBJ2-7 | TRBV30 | CASYLGGDEQYF | TGTGCCTCCTACCTCGGGGGGGACGAGCAGTACTTC
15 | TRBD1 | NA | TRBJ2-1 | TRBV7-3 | CASSLGQGASNEQFF | TGTGCCAGCAGCTTGGGACAGGGGGCGTCCAATGAGCAGTTCTTC
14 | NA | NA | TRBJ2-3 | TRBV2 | CASTPRGSGDTQYF | TGTGCCAGCACCCCCAGGGGTAGTGGGGATACGCAGTATTTT
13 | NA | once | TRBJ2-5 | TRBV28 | CASSRGGQETQYF | TGTGCCAGCAGCAGAGGGGGCCAAGAGACCCAGTACTTC
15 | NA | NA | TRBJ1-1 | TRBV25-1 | CASSEYRQRNTEAFF | TGTGCCAGCAGTGAATACCGACAGAGAAACACTGAAGCTTTCTTT